Below are 9 T cell receptor beta chains sequenced from a single sample in a study of T cells expressing NK-cell markers. Reanalyzing the 5' RACE reads, TCRdb keeps one entry per CDR3 protein, without DNA. Its listing shows hundreds of thousands of distinct CDR3 sequences. The specimen sequenced was blood T cells: a sorted CD56 or NKG2C T cell subset, CD4+ or CD8+ T cells, or bulk PBMC T cells (not recorded which). Source of these receptors: a man between 18 and 29 years old in good health.

V gene TRBV7-2 combines with J gene TRBJ2-3; TCRdb's assignment of TRBD2 cannot be checked, as there is no DNA. Germline V gene data show CDR1 as SGHTA and CDR2 as FQGNSA. The CDR3 length is 19 residues. Here the CDR3 reads CASSLARLAGASSTDTQYF.

V and J are TRBV10-3 and TRBJ2-7; the TRBD1 assignment by TCRdb is unverifiable without DNA. The CDR3 covers 14 residues. Germline V gene sequence: CDR1 ENHRY, CDR2 SYGVKD. The CDR3 loop is CAISDRGQGYEQYF.

The rearrangement uses TRBV5-1 and TRBJ2-3; TCRdb's D call of TRBD1 is untestable without DNA. This CDR3 comprises 16 residues. Germline loops: CDR1 SGHRS, CDR2 YFSETQ. The CDR3 sequence: CASSRNRQKITDTQYF.

The CDR3 region is CASSLAASGSPYEQYF. The chain recombines TRBV7-2 with TRBJ2-7. This CDR3 has 16 residues. Germline V lookup: CDR1 SGHTA, CDR2 FQGNSA.

V and J are TRBV5-6 and TRBJ2-7; the TCRdb D gene call, TRBD1, has no DNA to confirm it. The CDR3 length is 12 residues. The germline CDR1 and CDR2 sequences are SGHDT and YYEEEE. This CDR3 reads CASGKGNYEQYF.

The chain couples TRBV29-1 to TRBJ2-7. CDR1 is SQVTM, CDR2 ANQGSEA, per germline. This CDR3 has 14 residues. The CDR3 is CSVITWTATYEQYF.

This chain joins TRBV4-1 and TRBJ2-2; the TRBD2 assignment by TCRdb is unverifiable without DNA. Germline V gives CDR1 MGHRA, CDR2 YSYEKL. The CDR3 runs 21 residues. CDR3 loop: CASSQEIRPGLAGGYTGELFF.

V and J are TRBV4-1 and TRBJ1-6; no DNA is available, so the TRBD1 call from TCRdb remains unchecked. Per the germline V gene, CDR1 is MGHRA and CDR2 is YSYEKL. This CDR3 comprises 16 residues. CDR3 amino acids: CASSQPLQGRRSPLHF.

The chain is built from TRBV12-3 or TRBV12-4 and TRBJ2-3. The CDR3 extends over 13 amino acids. The CDR3 sequence: CASTVLAADTQYF.